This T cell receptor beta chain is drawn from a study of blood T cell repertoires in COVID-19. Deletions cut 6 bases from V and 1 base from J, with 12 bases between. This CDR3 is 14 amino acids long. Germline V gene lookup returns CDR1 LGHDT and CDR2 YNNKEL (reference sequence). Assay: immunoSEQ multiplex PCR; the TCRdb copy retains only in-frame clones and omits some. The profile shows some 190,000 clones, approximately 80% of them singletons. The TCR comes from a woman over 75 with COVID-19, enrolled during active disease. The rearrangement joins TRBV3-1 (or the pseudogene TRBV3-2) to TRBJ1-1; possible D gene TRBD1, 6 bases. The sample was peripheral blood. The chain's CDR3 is CASSRTTGNTEAFF. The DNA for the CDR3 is TGTGCCAGCAGTCGGACGACAGGGAACACTGAAGCTTTCTTT.